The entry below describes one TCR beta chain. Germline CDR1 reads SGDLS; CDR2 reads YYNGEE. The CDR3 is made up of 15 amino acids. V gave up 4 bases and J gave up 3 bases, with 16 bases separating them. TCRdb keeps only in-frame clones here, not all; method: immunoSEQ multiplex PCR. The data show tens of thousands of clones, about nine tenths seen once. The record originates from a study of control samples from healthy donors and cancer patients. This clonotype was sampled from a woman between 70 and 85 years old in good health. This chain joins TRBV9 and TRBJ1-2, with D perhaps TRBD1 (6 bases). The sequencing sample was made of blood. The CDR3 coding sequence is TGTGCCAGCAGCCTCGGGGCCAGGGGAGACTATGGCTACACCTTC. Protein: CASSLGARGDYGYTF.